This T cell receptor beta chain comes out of a study of blood T cells in healthy people across ages. Donors each provided about 9.5 milliliters of peripheral blood. Notes on the study in general: It was found that TCR beta diversity correlated strongly with the percentage of naive T cells.

At least ten counts were recorded for this clonotype. Its matching antigen is unknown. It was with a sample-barcoded 5' primer and a J-beta primer mix that a second PCR of about 6 to 12 cycles was run. TCRdb redid the calling of the 5' RACE reads with MiXCR, one entry per CDR3 protein. The sample shows about 700,000 distinct CDR3 sequences, 32% of them seen only once. The V end was cut by 3 bases, the J end by 6 bases, with 14 bases between. This CDR3 is built from 13 residues. Germline CDR1 SQVTM, CDR2 ANQGSEA. The sample taken for sequencing was blood. The V gene is TRBV29-1, the J gene TRBJ1-1, with a possible D match to TRBD1 (5 bases). The TCR sequence derives from a woman of 80 years or more in good health. The CDR3 nucleotides are TGCAGCGTTGACTGGCAGAGGGGCGCTGAAGCTTTCTTT. Its protein product is CSVDWQRGAEAFF.